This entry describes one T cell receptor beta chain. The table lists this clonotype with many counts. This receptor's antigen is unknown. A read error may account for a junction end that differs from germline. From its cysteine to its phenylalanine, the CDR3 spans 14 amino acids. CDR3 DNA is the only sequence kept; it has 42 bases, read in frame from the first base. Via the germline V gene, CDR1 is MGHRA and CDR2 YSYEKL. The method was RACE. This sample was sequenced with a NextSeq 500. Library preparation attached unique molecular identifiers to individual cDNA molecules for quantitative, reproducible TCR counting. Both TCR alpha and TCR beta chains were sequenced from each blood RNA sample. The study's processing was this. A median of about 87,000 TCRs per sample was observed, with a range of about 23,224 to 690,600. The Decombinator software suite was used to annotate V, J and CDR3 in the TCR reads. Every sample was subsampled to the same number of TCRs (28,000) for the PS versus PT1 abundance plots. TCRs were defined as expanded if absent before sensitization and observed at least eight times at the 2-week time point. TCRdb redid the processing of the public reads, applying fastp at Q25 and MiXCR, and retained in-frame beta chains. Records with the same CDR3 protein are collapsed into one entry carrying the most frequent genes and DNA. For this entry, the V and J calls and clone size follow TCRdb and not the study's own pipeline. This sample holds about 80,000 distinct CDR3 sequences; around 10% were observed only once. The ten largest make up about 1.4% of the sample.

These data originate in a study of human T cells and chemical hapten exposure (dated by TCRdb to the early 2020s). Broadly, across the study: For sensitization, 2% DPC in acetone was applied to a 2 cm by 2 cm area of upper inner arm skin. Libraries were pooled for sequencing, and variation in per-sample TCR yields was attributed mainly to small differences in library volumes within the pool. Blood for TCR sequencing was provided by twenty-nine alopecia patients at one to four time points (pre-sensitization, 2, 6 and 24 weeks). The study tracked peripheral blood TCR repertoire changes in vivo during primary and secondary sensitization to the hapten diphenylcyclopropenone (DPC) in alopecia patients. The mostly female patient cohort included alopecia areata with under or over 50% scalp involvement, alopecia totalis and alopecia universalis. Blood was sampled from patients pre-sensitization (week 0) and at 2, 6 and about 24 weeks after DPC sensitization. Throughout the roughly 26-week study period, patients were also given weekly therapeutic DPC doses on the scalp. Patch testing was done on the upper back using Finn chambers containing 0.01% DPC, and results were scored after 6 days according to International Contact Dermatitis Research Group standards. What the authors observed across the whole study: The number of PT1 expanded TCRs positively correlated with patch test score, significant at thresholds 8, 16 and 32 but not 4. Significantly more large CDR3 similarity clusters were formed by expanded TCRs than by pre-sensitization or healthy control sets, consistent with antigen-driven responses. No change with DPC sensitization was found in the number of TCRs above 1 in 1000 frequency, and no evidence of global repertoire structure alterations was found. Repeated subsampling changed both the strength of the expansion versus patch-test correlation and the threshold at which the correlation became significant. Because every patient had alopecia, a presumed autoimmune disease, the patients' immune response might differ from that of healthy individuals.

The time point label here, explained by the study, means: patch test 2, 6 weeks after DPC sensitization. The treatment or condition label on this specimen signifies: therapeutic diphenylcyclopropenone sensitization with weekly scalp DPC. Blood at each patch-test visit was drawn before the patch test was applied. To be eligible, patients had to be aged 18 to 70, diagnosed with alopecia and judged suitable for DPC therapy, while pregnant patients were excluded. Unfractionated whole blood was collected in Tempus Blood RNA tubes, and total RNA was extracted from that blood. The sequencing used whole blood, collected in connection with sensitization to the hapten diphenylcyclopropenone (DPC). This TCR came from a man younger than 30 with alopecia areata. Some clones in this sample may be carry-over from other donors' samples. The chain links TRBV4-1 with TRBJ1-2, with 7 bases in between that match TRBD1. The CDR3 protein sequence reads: CASSRLLTGPLRQF. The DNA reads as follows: TGCGCCAGCAGCCGATTACTGACAGGGCCCCTTCGTCAATTC.